The 30 T cell receptor beta chains below were found in one sample sequenced in a study of blood T cells in healthy people across ages. Alongside a J-beta primer mix, a sample-barcoded 5' primer served in a second PCR lasting roughly 7 to 12 cycles. Each CDR3 protein gets one entry after TCRdb re-called the 5' RACE reads with MiXCR. The table records 850,000 to 1,100,000 distinct CDR3 sequences, more than 30% of them present only once. Sample: blood. The source of these receptors is a man aged 18 to 30 in good health.

Note on this clonotype: The junction shows a germline mismatch at one end, possibly a read error. This chain links TRBV7-3 with TRBJ1-1; weak D call: TRBD1 (5 bases). CDR3 size: 13 residues. In germline, CDR1 is SGHTA, CDR2 FQGTGA. Written as DNA, the CDR3 is TGTGCCAGCAGCCTAGGGGTGAACACTGAAACTTTCTTT. Translation gives CASSLGVNTETFF.

This clonotype was recorded a few times. The chain recombines TRBV6-2 or TRBV6-3 with TRBJ2-3; 10 bases are a match to TRBD1. This CDR3 region has 18 residues. Germline-derived CDR1 and CDR2 are MNHEY and SVGEGT. V dropped 6 bases and J dropped 3; count of bases not matched to a gene: 15. CDR3 residues: CASSLNPRDRGRTDTQYF. The CDR3, as DNA: TGTGCCAGCAGCTTAAACCCCCGAGACAGGGGGCGGACAGATACGCAGTATTTT.

This clonotype was counted between two and nine times. V gene TRBV7-9 combines with J gene TRBJ2-3; tentatively, D is TRBD1 (5 bases). Trimming left V 5 bases short and J 5 bases short, with 11 bases between. Germline V gene lookup returns CDR1 SEHNR and CDR2 FQNEAQ (reference sequence). The CDR3 has 13 amino acids. This CDR3 is CASSQDTRDTQYF. CDR3 DNA: TGTGCCAGCAGCCAGGACACCAGAGATACGCAGTATTTT.

This clonotype was found a few times. The J gene is TRBJ2-3, the V gene TRBV20-1; TRBD2 aligns across 8 bases. The germline CDR1 and CDR2 sequences are DFQATT and SNEGSKA (reference sequence). V shed 5 bases, J shed 3 bases, and the junction held 7 bases outside the gene matches. This CDR3 is 14 amino acids long. The CDR3 protein is CSADPRLATDTQYF. In nucleotides, the CDR3 is TGCAGTGCTGATCCGCGACTAGCGACAGATACGCAGTATTTT.

The V and J genes are TRBV20-1 and TRBJ2-1, with D possibly matching TRBD2 (6 bases). Trimming took 4 bases from V and 4 from J, leaving 14 bases between them. CDR1 and CDR2 from the germline V gene are DFQATT and SNEGSKA (reference sequence). CDR3 size: 14 residues. The CDR3 region is CSATLAVRYNEQFF. DNA for the CDR3: TGCAGTGCTACATTAGCGGTGAGATACAATGAGCAGTTCTTC.

The rearrangement joins TRBV4-2 to TRBJ1-4; TRBD1 matches 9 bases. The CDR3 totals 15 residues. The V and J ends lost 3 bases and 6 bases, in that order; junction bases with no gene match: 5. Germline V gene sequence: CDR1 LGHNA, CDR2 YNFKEQ. CDR3 bases: TGTGCCAGCAGCCAGGCCGGGACAGGGCATGAAAAACTGTTTTTT. Amino acids: CASSQAGTGHEKLFF.

This clonotype showed up just a few times. This chain connects TRBV20-1 to TRBJ2-7; possibly TRBD1 for D (7 bases). CDR1 and CDR2 from the germline V gene are DFQATT and SNEGSKA (reference sequence). Trimming pared 5 bases from V and 6 bases from J, leaving 23 bases between. This CDR3 has 15 residues. This CDR3 reads CSASQLRGSGVEQYF. CDR3 coding DNA: TGCAGTGCTTCACAGCTCAGGGGGTCGGGAGTCGAGCAGTACTTC.

The V and J genes are TRBV10-3 and TRBJ2-3; 7 nucleotides match TRBD2. Germline V CDR1 and CDR2: ENHRY, SYGVKD. V shed 6 bases, J shed 0 bases, and the junction held 3 bases outside the gene matches. CDR3 length: 14 residues. The CDR3 protein is CAISDSGSTDTQYF. Here the CDR3 DNA reads TGTGCCATCAGCGATAGCGGGAGCACAGATACGCAGTATTTT.

This chain joins TRBV5-6 and TRBJ2-2; D is possibly TRBD1 (5 bases). V lost 4 bases and J lost 4, with 8 bases in between. The CDR3 is made up of 13 amino acids. CDR1 and CDR2 (germline): SGHDT, YYEEEE. CDR3 bases: TGTGCCAGCAGCCCAGGGATCACCGGGGAGCTGTTTTTT. Its translation: CASSPGITGELFF.

The chain couples TRBV4-2 to TRBJ2-1; D is perhaps TRBD1 (6 bases). Trimming pared 2 bases from V and 6 bases from J, leaving 23 bases between. The germline V gene has CDR1 LGHNA and CDR2 YNFKEQ. This CDR3 has 18 residues. In DNA form, the CDR3 reads TGTGCCAGCAGCCAAACTAGGGGGTCTTACCTCGGGACCAATGAGCAGTTCTTC. Its translation: CASSQTRGSYLGTNEQFF.

This rearrangement joins TRBV4-2 to TRBJ1-1; the match to TRBD1 covers 10 bases. With V trimmed by 4 bases and J by 0 bases, 5 bases remained unmatched. The CDR3 covers 16 residues. From germline, CDR1 is LGHNA and CDR2 YNFKEQ. The DNA of the CDR3 is TGTGCCAGCAGCCCTCCGGACAGGGGGATGAACACTGAAGCTTTCTTT. Encoded protein: CASSPPDRGMNTEAFF.

The table lists this clonotype with a few counts. This chain joins TRBV27 and TRBJ1-5; D may be TRBD1 (5 bases). Germline V gene lookup returns CDR1 MNHEY and CDR2 SMNVEV (reference sequence). Deletions cut 6 bases from V and 3 bases from J, with 9 bases between. The CDR3 runs to 13 residues. The CDR3: CASRGHNNQPQHF. The CDR3 DNA is TGTGCCAGCAGAGGACACAACAATCAGCCCCAGCATTTT.

The chain has TRBV30 and TRBJ1-2; D gene ambiguous. The CDR3 is 15 residues long. V gave up 1 base and J gave up 2 bases, with 14 bases separating them. CDR1 and CDR2 (germline): GTSNPN, SVGIG (reference sequence). CDR3 sequence reads: CAWSGPRGVNYGYTF. The CDR3 DNA reads TGTGCCTGGAGTGGACCTCGTGGGGTCAACTATGGCTACACCTTC. Based on the CDR3 plus reference TRBV30 and TRBJ1-2, the full variable domain is SQTIHQWPATLVQPVGSPLSLECTVEGTSNPNLYWYRQAAGRGLQLLFYSVGIGQISSEVPQNLSASRPQDRQFILSSKKLLLSDSGFYLCAWSGPRGVNYGYTFGSGTRLTVV.

This clonotype showed up just a few times. The rearrangement links TRBV12-3 or TRBV12-4 to TRBJ2-7; D gene ambiguous. Trimming pared 8 bases from V and 2 bases from J, leaving 13 bases between. The CDR3 has 13 residues. DNA of the CDR3: TGTGCCAGCGCAGGCGGCAGACCCTACGAGCAGTACTTC. It translates to CASAGGRPYEQYF.

This clonotype came up a few times. The chain employs TRBV18 and TRBJ2-3, with 9 bases lining up with TRBD1. From germline, CDR1 is KGHSH and CDR2 LQKENI. The CDR3 is 15 residues long. The V gene end was trimmed by 2 bases and the J gene end by 4 bases; junction bases not matched to a gene: 4. The CDR3 here is CASSPGQGRSDTQYF. The CDR3, as DNA: TGTGCCAGCTCACCAGGACAGGGGAGGTCAGATACGCAGTATTTT.

The gene calls are TRBV27 and TRBJ1-1; tentative D call: TRBD1 (6 bases). The V end was cut by 5 bases, the J end by 7 bases, with 8 bases between. Germline CDR1 reads MNHEY; CDR2 reads SMNVEV (reference sequence). The CDR3 spans 11 residues. CDR3 in DNA: TGTGCCAGCAGTCGACAGGATGAAGCTTTCTTT. Its translation: CASSRQDEAFF.

This clonotype came up a few times. The CDR3 DNA reads as TGTGCCAGCAGCTCACGAGCGGGGGGGCAGGCAGATACGCAGTATTTT. It encodes CASSSRAGGQADTQYF. The chain links TRBV4-2 to TRBJ2-3, with 10 bases that match TRBD2. V was pared by 5 bases and J by 4 bases, with 9 bases of the junction left unmatched. This CDR3 is 16 amino acids long. From germline, CDR1 is LGHNA and CDR2 YNFKEQ.

This clonotype has a handful of counts. J is TRBJ1-2 and V is TRBV3-1; TRBD1 is a possible D gene (6 bases). Trimming removed 1 base at V and 5 bases at J, with 14 bases between. From germline, CDR1 is LGHDT and CDR2 YNNKEL (reference sequence). This CDR3 region has 15 residues. Here the CDR3 reads CASSQVGGDYYGYTF. CDR3 bases: TGTGCCAGCAGCCAAGTGGGGGGCGACTATTATGGCTACACCTTC. Full variable domain (missing parts from reference TRBV3-1 and TRBJ1-2): DTAVSQTPKYLVTQMGNDKSIKCEQNLGHDTMYWYKQDSKKFLKIMFSYNNKELIINETVPNRFSPKSPDKAHLNLHINSLELGDSAVYFCASSQVGGDYYGYTFGSGTRLTVV.

The table lists this clonotype with many counts. One end of the junction varies from germline; a read error may be responsible. The rearrangement links TRBV4-1 to TRBJ1-2; D is uncertain. Germline CDR1 is MGHRA and CDR2 is YSYEKL. This CDR3 region has 14 residues. The CDR3 protein is CASNQPPRLGGYTF. The CDR3 bases are TGCGCCAGCAACCAACCACCTAGGCTCGGGGGCTACACCTTC.

The gene calls are TRBV28 and TRBJ1-1; 9 nucleotides line up with TRBD1. CDR1 is MDHEN, CDR2 SYDVKM, per germline. V dropped 6 bases and J dropped 6; count of bases not matched to a gene: 11. The CDR3 spans 15 residues. CDR3 nucleotides: TGTGCCAGCAGATATGGACAGGGGCTCTTTCCTGAAGCTTTCTTT. This codes for CASRYGQGLFPEAFF. The entire variable domain, with the rest obtained from reference TRBV28 and TRBJ1-1, is as follows: DVKVTQSSRYLVKRTGEKVFLECVQDMDHENMFWYRQDPGLGLRLIYFSYDVKMKEKGDIPEGYSVSREKKERFSLILESASTNQTSMYLCASRYGQGLFPEAFFGQGTRLTVV.

The chain carries TRBV6-2 or TRBV6-3 and TRBJ2-3; 9 bases align to TRBD2. Germline CDR1 MNHEY, CDR2 SVGEGT. Trimming removed 8 bases from V and 2 bases from J; junction bases left unmatched: 5. The CDR3 has 14 amino acids. The CDR3 protein is CASGSGGITDTQYF. The CDR3 DNA sequence: TGTGCCAGCGGGAGCGGGGGGATCACAGATACGCAGTATTTT.

There are a few counts of this clonotype. This chain uses TRBV9 with TRBJ2-3, with D possibly being TRBD2 (5 bases). The V end was cut by 4 bases, the J end by 0 bases, with 15 bases between. This CDR3 has 16 residues. Germline loops: CDR1 SGDLS, CDR2 YYNGEE. DNA of the CDR3: TGTGCCAGCAGCCCAACGGGGAGCACTAGCACAGATACGCAGTATTTT. Its translation is CASSPTGSTSTDTQYF.

This clonotype appeared a few times. The chain combines TRBV20-1 with TRBJ1-1; D possibly corresponds to TRBD1 (5 bases). CDR1 is DFQATT and CDR2 is SNEGSKA in the germline V gene (reference sequence). This CDR3 is 16 amino acids long. The V end lost 0 bases, the J end lost 3 bases, and 17 bases lay between the germline ends. The CDR3 here is CSARDVVRVGDTEAFF. The CDR3 DNA sequence: TGCAGTGCTAGAGATGTGGTGAGGGTGGGGGACACTGAAGCTTTCTTT.

This clonotype was observed a handful of times. The rearrangement joins TRBV6-6 to TRBJ1-1, with TRBD1 matching 7 bases. CDR3 length: 15 residues. Per the germline V gene, CDR1 is MNHNY and CDR2 is SVGAGI (reference sequence). V lost 0 bases and J lost 1; bases outside the gene matches: 2. The CDR3 loop is CASSYSDRRNTEAFF. In nucleotides, the CDR3 is TGTGCCAGCAGTTACTCGGACAGGAGGAACACTGAAGCTTTCTTT.

V and J are TRBV6-2 or TRBV6-3 and TRBJ2-2; D not certain. Germline V gene lookup returns CDR1 MNHEY and CDR2 SVGEGT. V lost 2 bases to trimming and J lost 0 bases, with 19 bases between them. The CDR3 has 19 amino acids. The CDR3 nucleotides read TGTGCCAGCAGTTACCCAGGACGGGTAGGGCAAGCGAACACCGGGGAGCTGTTTTTT. Encoded protein: CASSYPGRVGQANTGELFF.

In its sample, this clonotype was seen a few times. The chain uses TRBV21-1 and TRBJ2-3; the table calls TRBD2, which could not be checked here. TRBV21-1 is a known pseudogene. The CDR3 is 16 residues long. CDR3 in amino acids: CAGRNFERGLTDTQYF. CDR3 coding DNA: TGTGCCGGAAGGAACTTCGAGCGGGGACTCACAGATACGCAGTATTTT.

In this sample, this clonotype turned up a few times. The chain couples TRBV2 to TRBJ1-2; D not resolved. Germline V gives CDR1 SNHLY, CDR2 FYNNEI. The CDR3 totals 10 residues. In DNA form, the CDR3 reads TGTTCAGTGAGGGCCTATGGCTACACCTTC. This sequence encodes CSVRAYGYTF. The entire variable domain, with the rest obtained from reference TRBV2 and TRBJ1-2, is as follows: EPEVTQTPSHQVTQMGQEVILRCVPISNHLYFYWYRQILGQKVEFLVSFYNNEISEKSEIFDDQFSVERPDGSNFTLKIRSTKLEDSAMYFCSVRAYGYTFGSGTRLTVV.

This clonotype was found many times. One junction end does not reproduce the germline sequence, and a read error may be involved. The chain employs TRBV5-1 and TRBJ2-3; perhaps TRBD2 as D (5 bases). This CDR3 has 13 amino acids. Germline CDR1 is SGHRS and CDR2 is YFSETQ. CDR3 nucleotide sequence: TGTGCCAGCAGTTTAAGTAGAGGGGATACGCAGTATTTT. This sequence encodes CASSLSRGDTQYF.

This clonotype has just one count. The rearrangement joins TRBV10-3 to TRBJ1-1; the D gene is possibly TRBD1 (5 bases). Germline V gives CDR1 ENHRY, CDR2 SYGVKD. This CDR3 is built from 13 residues. Trimming removed 6 bases at V and 3 bases at J, with 11 bases between. CDR3 residues: CAIRWGGDTEAFF. The CDR3 DNA sequence: TGTGCCATCAGGTGGGGGGGAGACACTGAAGCTTTCTTT.

Note on this clonotype: The junction shows a germline mismatch at one end, possibly a read error. The chain employs TRBV5-1 and TRBJ2-5; 7 nucleotides align to TRBD1. There are 14 residues in the CDR3. The V gene's germline CDR1 is SGHRS and CDR2 YFSETQ. CDR3 coding DNA: TGCACCAGCAGCTTACAGGGGTTCCAAGAGACCCAGTACTTC. Residues: CTSSLQGFQETQYF.